This TCR beta chain was sequenced for a study of shared clonotypes between healthy human individuals. This clone was seen just once. Naive CD8 isolation took CD45RO-negative cells positively selected for CCR7 and excluded terminally differentiated effector memory CD45RA+ cells. The J segment lost 6 bases and the V segment lost 4 bases, leaving 4 bases of the junction unmatched. The CDR3 is made up of 13 amino acids. From germline, CDR1 is SGHAT and CDR2 FQNNGV. Sequencing was performed with immunoSEQ multiplex PCR; in TCRdb, only in-frame clones are kept and a portion is missing. The table records about 2 million clones, about 95% of them present only once.

The J gene is TRBJ2-7, the V gene TRBV11-2; 9 bases match TRBD1. The sequence derives from a man between 18 and 29 years old in good health. What was sequenced was naive CD8+ T cells sorted from blood. The CDR3 DNA follows: TGTGCCAGCAGCTCAAACAGGGGGCTCGAGCAGTACTTC. It translates to CASSSNRGLEQYF.